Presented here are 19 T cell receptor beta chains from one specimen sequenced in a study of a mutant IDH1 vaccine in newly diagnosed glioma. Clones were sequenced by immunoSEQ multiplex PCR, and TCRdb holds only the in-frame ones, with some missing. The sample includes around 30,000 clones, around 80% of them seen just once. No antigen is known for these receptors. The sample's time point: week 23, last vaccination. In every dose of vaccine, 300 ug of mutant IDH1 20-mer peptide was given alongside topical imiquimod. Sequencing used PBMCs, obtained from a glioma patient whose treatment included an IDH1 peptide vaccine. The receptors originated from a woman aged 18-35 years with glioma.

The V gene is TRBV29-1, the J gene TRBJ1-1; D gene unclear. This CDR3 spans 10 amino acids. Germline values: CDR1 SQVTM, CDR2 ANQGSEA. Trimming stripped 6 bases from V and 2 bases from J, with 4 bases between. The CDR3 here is CSVSNTEAFF. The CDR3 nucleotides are TGCAGCGTCTCTAACACTGAAGCTTTCTTT.

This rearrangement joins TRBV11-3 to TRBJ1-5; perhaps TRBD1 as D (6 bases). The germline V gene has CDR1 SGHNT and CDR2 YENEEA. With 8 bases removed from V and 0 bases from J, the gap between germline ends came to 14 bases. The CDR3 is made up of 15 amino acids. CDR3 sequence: CASSAGGYSNQPQHF. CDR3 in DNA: TGTGCCAGCTCTGCCGGGGGCTATAGCAATCAGCCCCAGCATTTT.

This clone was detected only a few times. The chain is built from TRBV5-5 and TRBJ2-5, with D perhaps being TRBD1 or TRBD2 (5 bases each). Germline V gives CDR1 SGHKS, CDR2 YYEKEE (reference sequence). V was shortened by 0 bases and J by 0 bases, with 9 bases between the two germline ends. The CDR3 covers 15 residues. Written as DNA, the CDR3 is TGTGCCAGCAGCTTGGTGTGGGACGACCAAGAGACCCAGTACTTC. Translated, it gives CASSLVWDDQETQYF.

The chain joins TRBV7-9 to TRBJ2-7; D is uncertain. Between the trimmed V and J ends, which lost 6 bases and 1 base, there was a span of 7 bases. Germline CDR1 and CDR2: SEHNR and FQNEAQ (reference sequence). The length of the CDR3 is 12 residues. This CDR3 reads CASSPSSYEQYF. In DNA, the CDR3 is TGTGCCAGCAGTCCAAGTTCCTACGAGCAGTACTTC.

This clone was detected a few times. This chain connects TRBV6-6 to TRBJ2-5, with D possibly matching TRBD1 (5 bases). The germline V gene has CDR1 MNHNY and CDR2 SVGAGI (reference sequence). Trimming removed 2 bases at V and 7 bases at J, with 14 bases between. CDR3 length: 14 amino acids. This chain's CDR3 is CASSYVGVQGTQYF. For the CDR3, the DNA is TGTGCCAGCAGTTACGTTGGCGTCCAGGGGACCCAGTACTTC.

DNA of the CDR3: TGTGCCAGCAGCGTACTACAGGGGGCTCTATATGGCTACACCTTC. It translates to CASSVLQGALYGYTF. J is TRBJ1-2 and V is TRBV7-8; 9 bases agree with TRBD1. J lost 5 bases, V lost 5 bases, and 9 bases had no gene match. The CDR3 contains 15 residues. Germline assignment: CDR1 SGHVS and CDR2 FQNEAQ.

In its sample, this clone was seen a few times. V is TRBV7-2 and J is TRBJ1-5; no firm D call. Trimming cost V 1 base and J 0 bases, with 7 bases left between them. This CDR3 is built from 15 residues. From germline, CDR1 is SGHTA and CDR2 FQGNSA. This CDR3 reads CASSLVHTSNQPQHF. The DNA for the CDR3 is TGTGCCAGCAGCTTAGTACATACTAGCAATCAGCCCCAGCATTTT.

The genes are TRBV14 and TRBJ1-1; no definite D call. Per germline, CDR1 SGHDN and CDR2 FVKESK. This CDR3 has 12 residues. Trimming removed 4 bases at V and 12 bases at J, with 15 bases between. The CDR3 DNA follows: TGTGCCAGCAGCCCCTCTTATACAACGACTTTCTTT. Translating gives CASSPSYTTTFF.

The CDR3 protein is CASSLALVGGLTLAPYEQYF. In nucleotides, the CDR3 is TGTGCCAGCAGCTTAGCGCTGGTCGGGGGGCTGACACTCGCGCCCTACGAGCAGTACTTC. The rearrangement uses TRBV7-2 and TRBJ2-7; D is perhaps TRBD2 (7 bases). The CDR3 runs to 20 residues. V was shortened by 0 bases and J by 2 bases, with 26 bases between the two germline ends. Germline CDR1 and CDR2: SGHTA and FQGNSA.

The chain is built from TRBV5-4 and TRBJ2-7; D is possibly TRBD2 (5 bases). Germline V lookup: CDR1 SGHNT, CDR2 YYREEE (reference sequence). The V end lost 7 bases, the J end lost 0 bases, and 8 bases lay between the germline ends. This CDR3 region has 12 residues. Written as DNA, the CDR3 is TGTGCCAGCGAGGGCCCCTCCTACGAGCAGTACTTC. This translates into CASEGPSYEQYF.

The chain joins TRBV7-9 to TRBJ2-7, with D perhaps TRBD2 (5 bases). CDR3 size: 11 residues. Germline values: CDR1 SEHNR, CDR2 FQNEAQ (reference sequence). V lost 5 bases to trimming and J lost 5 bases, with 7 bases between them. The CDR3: CASSLRDEQYF. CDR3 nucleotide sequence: TGTGCCAGCAGCCTGAGGGACGAGCAGTACTTC. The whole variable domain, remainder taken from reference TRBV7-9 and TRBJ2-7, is DTGVSQNPRHKITKRGQNVTFRCDPISEHNRLYWYRQTLGQGPEFLTYFQNEAQLEKSRLLSDRFSAERPKGSFSTLEIQRTEQGDSAMYLCASSLRDEQYFGPGTRLTVT.

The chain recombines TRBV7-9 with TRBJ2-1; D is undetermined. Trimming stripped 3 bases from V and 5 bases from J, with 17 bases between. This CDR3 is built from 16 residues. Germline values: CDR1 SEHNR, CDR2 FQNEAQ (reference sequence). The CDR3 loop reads CASSFSASRVNNEQFF. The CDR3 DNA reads TGTGCCAGCAGCTTCTCTGCGAGTCGGGTAAACAATGAGCAGTTCTTC.

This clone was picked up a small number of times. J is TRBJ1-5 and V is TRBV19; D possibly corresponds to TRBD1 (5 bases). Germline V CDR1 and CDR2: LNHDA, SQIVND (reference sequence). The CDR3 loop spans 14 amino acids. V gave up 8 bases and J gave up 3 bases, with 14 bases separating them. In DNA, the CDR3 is TGTGCCAGTGTCAGGGATTCTATCAATCAGCCCCAGCATTTT. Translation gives CASVRDSINQPQHF.

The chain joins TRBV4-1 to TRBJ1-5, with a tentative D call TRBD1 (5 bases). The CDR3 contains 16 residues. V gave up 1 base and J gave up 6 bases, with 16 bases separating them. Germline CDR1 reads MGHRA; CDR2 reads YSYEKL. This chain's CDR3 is CASSQVAGLGGQPQHF. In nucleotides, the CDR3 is TGCGCCAGCAGCCAAGTGGCGGGGCTGGGGGGTCAGCCCCAGCATTTT.

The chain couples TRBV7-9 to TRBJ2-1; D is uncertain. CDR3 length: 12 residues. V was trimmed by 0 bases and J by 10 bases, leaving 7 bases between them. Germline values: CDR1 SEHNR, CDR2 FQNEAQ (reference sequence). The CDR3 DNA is TGTGCCAGCAGCTTAGCGCTCTCGGAGCAGTTCTTC. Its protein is CASSLALSEQFF.

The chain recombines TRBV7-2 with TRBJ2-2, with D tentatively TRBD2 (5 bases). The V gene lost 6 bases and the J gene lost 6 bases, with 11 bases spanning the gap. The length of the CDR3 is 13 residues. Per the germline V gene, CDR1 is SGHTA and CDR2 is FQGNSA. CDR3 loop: CASSGTSSGELFF. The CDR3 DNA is TGTGCCAGCAGTGGTACTAGTTCCGGGGAGCTGTTTTTT. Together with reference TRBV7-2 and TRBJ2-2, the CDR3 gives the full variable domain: GAGVSQSPSNKVTEKGKDVELRCDPISGHTALYWYRQSLGQGLEFLIYFQGNSAPDKSGLPSDRFSAERTGGSVSTLTIQRTQQEDSAVYLCASSGTSSGELFFGEGSRLTVL.

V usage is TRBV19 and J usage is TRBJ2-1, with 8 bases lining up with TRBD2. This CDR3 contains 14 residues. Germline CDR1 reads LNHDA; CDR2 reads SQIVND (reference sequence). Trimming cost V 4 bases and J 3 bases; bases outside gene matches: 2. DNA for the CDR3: TGTGCCAGTAGTAAAGCGGGAGTCTACAATGAGCAGTTCTTC. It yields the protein CASSKAGVYNEQFF. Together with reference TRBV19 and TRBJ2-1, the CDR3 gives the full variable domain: DGGITQSPKYLFRKEGQNVTLSCEQNLNHDAMYWYRQDPGQGLRLIYYSQIVNDFQKGDIAEGYSVSREKKESFPLTVTSAQKNPTAFYLCASSKAGVYNEQFFGPGTRLTVL.

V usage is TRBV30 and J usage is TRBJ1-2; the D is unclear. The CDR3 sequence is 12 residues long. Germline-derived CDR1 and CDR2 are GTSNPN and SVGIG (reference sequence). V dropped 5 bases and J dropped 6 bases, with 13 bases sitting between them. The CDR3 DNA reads TGTGCCTGGTGGGCACGATCGAATGGCTACACCTTC. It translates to CAWWARSNGYTF.

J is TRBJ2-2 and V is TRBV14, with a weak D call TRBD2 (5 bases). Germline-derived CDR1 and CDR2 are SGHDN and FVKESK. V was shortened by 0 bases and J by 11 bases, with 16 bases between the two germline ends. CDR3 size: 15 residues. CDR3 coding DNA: TGTGCCAGCAGCCAAGAATCTGCTAGCCCCGTTGAGCTGTTTTTT. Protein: CASSQESASPVELFF. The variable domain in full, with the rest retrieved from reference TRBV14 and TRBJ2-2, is EAGVTQFPSHSVIEKGQTVTLRCDPISGHDNLYWYRRVMGKEIKFLLHFVKESKQDESGMPNNRFLAERTGGTYSTLKVQPAELEDSGVYFCASSQESASPVELFFGEGSRLTVL.